Each of the 20 T cell receptor beta chains below was sequenced from the same sample in a study of regulatory T cells in long-lasting Graves disease. In building TCR beta libraries, iRepertoire HTBI primers were used together with Arm-PCR of CDR3 regions. TCRdb re-derived calls from the multiplex PCR reads in MiXCR, one entry per CDR3 protein. This repertoire shows over 250,000 distinct CDR3 sequences, around 23% found once; its top ten account for 56%. The time point is: persistent/refractory GD, antithyroid drugs over 5 years with positive TRAb. Generation of the TCR library employed RNA extracted from PBMCs. Here the sequenced sample was peripheral blood mononuclear cells (PBMCs), taken when the disease was refractory, from a patient treated with antithyroid drugs. Source of these receptors: a female donor with Graves disease.

The genes are TRBV6-2 or TRBV6-3 and TRBJ2-7, with no clear D. Deletions cut 11 bases from V and 3 bases from J, with 14 bases between. CDR1 MNHEY and CDR2 SVGEGT come from the germline V gene. This CDR3 comprises 12 residues. The CDR3 nucleotides read TGTGCCGCCGGACCCCGAGTCTACGAGCAGTACTTC. As protein: CAAGPRVYEQYF.

This sequence joins TRBV29-1 and TRBJ2-7, with 9 bases identical to TRBD1. The J segment lost 5 bases and the V segment lost 7 bases, leaving 9 bases of the junction unmatched. Germline V gene lookup returns CDR1 SQVTM and CDR2 ANQGSEA. The length of the CDR3 is 13 residues. As DNA, the CDR3 is TGCAGCGCCGCGAAGACAGGGGGGAACGAGCAGTACTTC. Translated, it gives CSAAKTGGNEQYF.

The V and J genes are TRBV5-1 and TRBJ1-5, with TRBD1 matching over 7 bases. The length of the CDR3 is 15 residues. V lost 4 bases to trimming and J lost 2 bases; unmatched junction nucleotides: 6. CDR1 and CDR2 (germline): SGHRS, YFSETQ. This chain's CDR3 is CASSPGTVRNQPQHF. CDR3 in DNA: TGCGCCAGCAGCCCCGGGACAGTCCGCAATCAGCCCCAGCATTTT.

This clonotype has a count of ten or more. The V call is TRBV6-2 or TRBV6-3, the J call TRBJ1-1; 7 positions agree with TRBD1. From germline, CDR1 is MNHEY and CDR2 SVGEGT. V lost 6 bases and J lost 4; bases outside the gene matches: 8. The CDR3 contains 14 residues. DNA of the CDR3: TGTGCCAGCAGAGAGACAGGGTACAGCACTGAAGCTTTCTTT. Protein sequence: CASRETGYSTEAFF.

In this sample, this clonotype turned up many times. The rearrangement uses TRBV28 and TRBJ2-5, with D perhaps matching TRBD2 (5 bases). The length of the CDR3 is 21 residues. Germline V gene lookup returns CDR1 MDHEN and CDR2 SYDVKM. V was clipped by 8 bases and J by 2 bases, with 36 bases between them. The CDR3 DNA follows: TGTGCCAGCGCCGGGGTTGGCGTTGGAGCGGCACTCAACGAACTACAAGAGACCCAGTACTTC. This sequence encodes CASAGVGVGAALNELQETQYF.

In this sample, this clonotype turned up a few times. The V gene is TRBV5-8, the J gene TRBJ1-4, with D possibly TRBD1 on 5 matching bases. CDR3 size: 16 residues. Deletions cut 2 bases from V and 4 bases from J, with 15 bases between. Germline values: CDR1 SGHTS, CDR2 YDEGEE. CDR3 coding DNA: TGTGCCAGCAGCTTCCGTCGGGACCTTTTTAATGAAAAACTGTTTTTT. It is translated as CASSFRRDLFNEKLFF.

This clonotype was seen repeatedly, ten times or more. This may be a read error: a much more frequent sequence differs by one nucleotide. V and J are TRBV7-9 and TRBJ2-7; TRBD1 aligns across 7 bases. Germline V gene data show CDR1 as SEHNR and CDR2 as FQNEAQ (reference sequence). J gave up 3 bases and V 0 bases, and 2 bases lay outside the gene matches. The CDR3 loop spans 14 amino acids. The CDR3, as DNA: TGTGCCAGCAGCTTAGCGGGACAGAACTACGAGCAGTACTTC. This encodes CASSLAGQNYEQYF.

A single count supports this clonotype. The rearrangement links TRBV10-3 to TRBJ2-7, with 8 bases lining up with TRBD1. The CDR3 covers 15 residues. Looked up from germline, CDR1 is ENHRY and CDR2 is SYGVKD. With V trimmed by 5 bases and J by 3 bases, 9 bases remained unmatched. The CDR3 loop reads CAISQLQGASYEQYF. The CDR3 DNA reads TGTGCCATCAGTCAACTTCAGGGGGCTAGCTACGAGCAGTACTTC.

The chain links TRBV7-2 to TRBJ2-5; TRBD1 or TRBD2 may be the D gene (5 bases each). The J call may be wrong; the DNA end is better matched by TRBJ2-7. This CDR3 has 15 residues. Per germline, CDR1 SGHTA and CDR2 FQGNSA. In nucleotides, the CDR3 is TGTGCCAGCAGCTTAGCGGGTAGCGACAGCTACGAGCAGTACTTC. Translating gives CASSLAGSDSYEQYF.

In its sample, this clonotype was seen a few times. Germline is not matched at one junction end, which may reflect a read error. The genes are TRBV10-3 and TRBJ1-4; the D is unclear. This CDR3 spans 14 amino acids. Germline CDR1 reads ENHRY; CDR2 reads SYGVKD. In DNA form, the CDR3 reads TGCGCCACCCGAGACGGGTACGCTAATGAAAAACTGTTTTTT. Amino acid sequence: CATRDGYANEKLFF.

CDR3: CASCSSGQGNQPQHF. DNA for the CDR3: TGTGCCAGCTGTTCCTCCGGACAGGGGAATCAGCCCCAGCATTTT. This chain connects TRBV28 to TRBJ1-5, with 9 bases matching TRBD1. Germline loops: CDR1 MDHEN, CDR2 SYDVKM. The ends lost 8 bases at V and 4 bases at J; junction bases unmatched: 9. The CDR3 totals 15 residues.

The sample holds a few counts of this clonotype. CDR3 protein: CASSSGGSGTIYF. CDR3 nucleotides: TGTGCCAGCAGTTCGGGGGGCTCGGGCACCATATATTTT. V is TRBV27 and J is TRBJ1-3; possibly TRBD1 for D (6 bases). The CDR3 covers 13 residues. Trimming took 4 bases from V and 9 from J, leaving 13 bases between them. Germline V gives CDR1 MNHEY, CDR2 SMNVEV (reference sequence).

This clonotype was observed a few times. The missing conserved phenylalanine or tryptophan at the end of this CDR3 makes a read error likely. This rearrangement joins TRBV28 to TRBJ1-5; no firm D call. Per germline, CDR1 MDHEN and CDR2 SYDVKM. V lost 2 bases and J lost 3, with 8 bases in between. The CDR3 runs 14 residues. The CDR3 spells CASSLLRTNQPQHL. The CDR3 DNA reads TGTGCCAGCAGTTTACTCAGGACCAATCAGCCCCAGCATCTT.

This clonotype was detected only a few times. The chain carries TRBV6-5 and TRBJ2-2; possibly TRBD1 or TRBD2 for D (7 bases each). The germline V gene encodes CDR1 MNHEY and CDR2 SVGAGI. Trimming pared 0 bases from V and 4 bases from J, leaving 12 bases between. The CDR3 extends over 16 amino acids. The CDR3 region has the DNA TGTGCCAGCAGTTACTCGCCAGGGGGGGGCACCGGGGAGCTGTTTTTT. This encodes CASSYSPGGGTGELFF.

This clonotype was counted ten times or more. The chain links TRBV7-2 to TRBJ1-2, with no clear D. CDR3 size: 13 residues. The germline CDR1 and CDR2 sequences are SGHTA and FQGNSA. The germline V and J ends were trimmed by 1 base and 12 bases, with 15 bases remaining between them. CDR3 DNA sequence: TGTGCCAGCAGCTTAGACGGGCTCACCAGCCACACCTTC. It yields the protein CASSLDGLTSHTF.

The rearrangement links TRBV24-1 to TRBJ2-1; 8 nucleotides match TRBD2. The germline gives CDR1 KGHDR, CDR2 SFDVKD. The CDR3 runs 16 residues. Trimming at V came to 1 base and at J to 8 bases, leaving 9 bases not matched to a gene. The CDR3 bases are TGTGCCACCAGTGATTTCAGCCGGGAGGGCCGCTATGAGCAGTTCTTC. This codes for CATSDFSREGRYEQFF.

V is TRBV19 and J is TRBJ2-5; TRBD2 matches 10 bases. This CDR3 comprises 15 residues. Germline assignment: CDR1 LNHDA and CDR2 SQIVND (reference sequence). V lost 11 bases to trimming and J lost 4 bases; unmatched junction nucleotides: 13. CDR3 in DNA: TGTGCCGACGGGGAGCGGGAGGGTCCAAGAGAGACCCAGTACTTC. Residues: CADGEREGPRETQYF.

This clonotype occurred many times. The V gene is TRBV7-3, the J gene TRBJ1-1; D is unresolved. The V end lost 0 bases, the J end lost 4 bases, and 15 bases lay between the germline ends. This CDR3 is built from 16 residues. Germline CDR1 reads SGHTA; CDR2 reads FQGTGA. The CDR3 here is CASSLTQGKVPTEAFF. The DNA for the CDR3 is TGTGCCAGCAGCTTAACCCAAGGAAAGGTGCCCACTGAAGCTTTCTTT.

This clonotype came up many times. The chain links TRBV7-9 to TRBJ2-5, with D possibly being TRBD1 or TRBD2 (6 bases each). The V end was cut by 6 bases, the J end by 5 bases, with 16 bases between. CDR1 SEHNR and CDR2 FQNEAQ come from the germline V gene (reference sequence). The CDR3 runs 14 residues. The CDR3 sequence is CASSTRDTEETQYF. CDR3 bases: TGTGCCAGCAGTACGCGGGACACTGAGGAGACCCAGTACTTC.

The V gene is TRBV27, the J gene TRBJ1-6; no clear D. Germline CDR1 and CDR2: MNHEY and SMNVEV (reference sequence). This CDR3 is built from 14 residues. V shed 3 bases and J shed 8 bases, with 11 bases lying between them. The CDR3 coding sequence is TGTGCCAGCAGTTTTCGGGTTAGGGATTCACCCCTCCACTTT. Amino acids: CASSFRVRDSPLHF.